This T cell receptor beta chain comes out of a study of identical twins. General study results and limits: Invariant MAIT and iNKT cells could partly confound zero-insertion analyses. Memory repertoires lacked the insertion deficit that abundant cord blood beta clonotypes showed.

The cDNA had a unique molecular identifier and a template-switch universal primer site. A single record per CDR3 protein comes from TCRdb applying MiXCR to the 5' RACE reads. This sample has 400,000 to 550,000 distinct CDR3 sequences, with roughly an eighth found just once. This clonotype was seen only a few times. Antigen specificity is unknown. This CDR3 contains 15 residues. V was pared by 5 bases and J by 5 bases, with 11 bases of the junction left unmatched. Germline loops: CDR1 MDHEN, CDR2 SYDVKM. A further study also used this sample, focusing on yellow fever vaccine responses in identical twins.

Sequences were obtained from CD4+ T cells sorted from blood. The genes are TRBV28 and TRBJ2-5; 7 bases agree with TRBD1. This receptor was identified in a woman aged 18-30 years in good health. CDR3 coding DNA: TGTGCCAGCAGTCCACTGGACAGGCGGAGGGAGACCCAGTACTTC. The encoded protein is CASSPLDRRRETQYF. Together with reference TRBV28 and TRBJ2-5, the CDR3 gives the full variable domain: DVKVTQSSRYLVKRTGEKVFLECVQDMDHENMFWYRQDPGLGLRLIYFSYDVKMKEKGDIPEGYSVSREKKERFSLILESASTNQTSMYLCASSPLDRRRETQYFGPGTRLLVL.